Below are 19 T cell receptor beta chains sequenced from a single sample in a study of technical replicates of blood from a handful of donors. Profiled with immunoSEQ multiplex PCR; TCRdb holds only in-frame clones, not every one. This table holds under 110,000 clones, around 96% found once. Source material: T cells isolated from PBMCs. The receptors stem from a human donor in good health.

V usage is TRBV25-1 and J usage is TRBJ2-5; 9 bases line up with TRBD2. The CDR3 totals 16 residues. Germline V gives CDR1 MGHDK, CDR2 SYGVNS. Germline trimming cut 3 bases from V and 4 bases from J; bases unmatched to any gene: 9. CDR3 sequence: CASSDSGLAWGETQYF. The CDR3 bases are TGTGCCAGCAGTGATTCGGGACTAGCTTGGGGAGAGACCCAGTACTTC. Drawing the rest from reference TRBV25-1 and TRBJ2-5, the complete variable domain is EADIYQTPRYLVIGTGKKITLECSQTMGHDKMYWYQQDPGMELHLIHYSYGVNSTEKGDLSSESTVSRIRTEHFPLTLESARPSHTSQYLCASSDSGLAWGETQYFGPGTRLLVL.

The rearrangement joins TRBV6-5 to TRBJ2-1, with TRBD1 identical over 11 bases. CDR1 is MNHEY, CDR2 SVGAGI, per germline. J gave up 4 bases and V 6 bases, and 5 bases lay outside the gene matches. CDR3 length: 15 residues. The CDR3, as DNA: TGTGCCAGCAGACGGGACAGGGGGTTTTACAATGAGCAGTTCTTC. It codes for CASRRDRGFYNEQFF.

This chain connects TRBV12-5 to TRBJ2-7; TRBD1 matches 7 bases. This CDR3 has 16 residues. J lost 3 bases, V lost 0 bases, and 8 bases had no gene match. The germline gives CDR1 LGHNT, CDR2 FRNRAP. The CDR3 sequence: CASGLVLRGNGYEQYF. CDR3 DNA: TGTGCTAGTGGTTTGGTACTCAGGGGGAATGGCTACGAGCAGTACTTC. The entire variable domain, with the rest obtained from reference TRBV12-5 and TRBJ2-7, is as follows: DARVTQTPRHKVTEMGQEVTMRCQPILGHNTVFWYRQTMMQGLELLAYFRNRAPLDDSGMPKDRFSAEMPDATLATLKIQPSEPRDSAVYFCASGLVLRGNGYEQYFGPGTRLTVT.

This clone appeared a single time. This chain joins TRBV28 and TRBJ2-5; D might be TRBD2 (6 bases). V lost 8 bases and J 5 bases, leaving 12 bases between the germline ends. Germline CDR1 and CDR2: MDHEN and SYDVKM. The CDR3 covers 12 residues. CDR3 amino acids: CASLGSLETQYF. The CDR3, as DNA: TGTGCCAGCCTCGGGAGTCTGGAGACCCAGTACTTC. Using reference TRBV28 and TRBJ2-5 for the parts outside the CDR3, the full variable domain is DVKVTQSSRYLVKRTGEKVFLECVQDMDHENMFWYRQDPGLGLRLIYFSYDVKMKEKGDIPEGYSVSREKKERFSLILESASTNQTSMYLCASLGSLETQYFGPGTRLLVL.

This clone was counted a single time. The genes are TRBV14 and TRBJ2-1; tentatively, D is TRBD2 (5 bases). This CDR3 contains 12 residues. Germline V CDR1 and CDR2: SGHDN, FVKESK. V gave up 6 bases and J gave up 9 bases, with 12 bases separating them. The CDR3 is CASSEGSIEQFF. The DNA of the CDR3 is TGTGCCAGCAGTGAGGGTAGTATTGAGCAGTTCTTC.

This clone came up a few times. The chain joins TRBV5-1 to TRBJ1-1; 7 nucleotides agree with TRBD1. Looked up from germline, CDR1 is SGHRS and CDR2 is YFSETQ. The CDR3 sequence is 14 residues long. With V trimmed by 3 bases and J by 8 bases, 10 bases remained unmatched. CDR3 DNA: TGCGCCAGCAGCTCCGGGGACAGTAGCTACGAAGCTTTCTTT. Its protein product is CASSSGDSSYEAFF. Full variable domain (outside the CDR3, taken from reference TRBV5-1 and TRBJ1-1): KAGVTQTPRYLIKTRGQQVTLSCSPISGHRSVSWYQQTPGQGLQFLFEYFSETQRNKGNFPGRFSGRQFSNSRSEMNVSTLELGDSALYLCASSSGDSSYEAFFGQGTRLTVV.

The rearrangement uses TRBV9 and TRBJ2-5; TRBD1 matches at 10 bases. The CDR3 has 16 residues. After removal of 1 base from V and 4 bases from J, the junction contained 7 bases not matched to a gene. Germline assignment: CDR1 SGDLS and CDR2 YYNGEE. Here the CDR3 reads CASSVFPTGGGETQYF. CDR3 bases: TGTGCCAGCAGCGTATTCCCGACAGGGGGCGGAGAGACCCAGTACTTC.

This chain connects TRBV19 to TRBJ1-1; D gene uncertain. The V gene lost 6 bases and the J gene lost 1 base, with 12 bases spanning the gap. Germline CDR1 and CDR2: LNHDA and SQIVND (reference sequence). CDR3 length: 14 residues. CDR3 in amino acids: CASRPPSGNTEAFF. The CDR3 bases are TGTGCCAGTAGGCCCCCGTCCGGGAACACTGAAGCTTTCTTT.

This chain connects TRBV5-6 to TRBJ2-7, with D perhaps TRBD1 (5 bases). With 1 base removed from V and 2 bases from J, the gap between germline ends came to 10 bases. The germline gives CDR1 SGHDT, CDR2 YYEEEE. The CDR3 loop spans 14 amino acids. Here the CDR3 reads CASSLSTGAYEQYF. The DNA of the CDR3 is TGTGCCAGCAGCTTGTCTACAGGTGCCTACGAGCAGTACTTC.

The chain couples TRBV19 to TRBJ1-5, with D unclear. Between the trimmed V and J ends, which lost 6 bases and 0 bases, there was a span of 12 bases. The CDR3 totals 15 residues. In germline, CDR1 is LNHDA, CDR2 SQIVND (reference sequence). The CDR3 nucleotides are TGTGCCAGTAGCATAACAGTTTATAGCAATCAGCCCCAGCATTTT. It specifies CASSITVYSNQPQHF.

The gene calls are TRBV12-5 and TRBJ2-1, with 14 bases lining up with TRBD2. The trim removed 0 bases at V and 1 base at J, leaving 8 bases unmatched. Germline loops: CDR1 LGHNT, CDR2 FRNRAP. This CDR3 is 20 amino acids long. The CDR3 spells CASGLVLGGTSGGSYNEQFF. In DNA form, the CDR3 reads TGTGCTAGTGGTTTGGTACTCGGAGGGACTAGCGGGGGATCCTACAATGAGCAGTTCTTC.

A note on this clone: The same CDR3 is also encoded by other DNA sequences in this sample. V gene TRBV19 combines with J gene TRBJ2-1; TRBD1 agrees at 8 bases. Germline values: CDR1 LNHDA, CDR2 SQIVND (reference sequence). Trimming cost V 6 bases and J 0 bases; bases outside gene matches: 4. The CDR3 spans 15 residues. CDR3 coding DNA: TGTGCCAGTAGCCCGACAGGGGACTCCTACAATGAGCAGTTCTTC. Protein sequence: CASSPTGDSYNEQFF.

The chain combines TRBV29-1 with TRBJ2-1; 10 bases align to TRBD2. The germline gives CDR1 SQVTM, CDR2 ANQGSEA. V lost 6 bases to trimming and J lost 4 bases; unmatched junction nucleotides: 6. This CDR3 contains 14 residues. CDR3 residues: CSVATSGEYNEQFF. Here the CDR3 DNA reads TGCAGCGTAGCTACTAGCGGGGAGTACAATGAGCAGTTCTTC.

The chain carries TRBV9 and TRBJ2-7, with 7 positions matching TRBD2. J gave up 4 bases and V 1 base, and 5 bases lay outside the gene matches. The CDR3 spans 14 residues. CDR1 and CDR2 (germline): SGDLS, YYNGEE. DNA of the CDR3: TGTGCCAGCAGCGTAAGTGGCGGGAGTTACGAGCAGTACTTC. Translating it yields CASSVSGGSYEQYF.

This chain joins TRBV7-9 and TRBJ2-3, with a tentative D call TRBD2 (6 bases). Germline lookup yields CDR1 SEHNR and CDR2 FQNEAQ (reference sequence). Trimming took off 10 bases at V and 2 bases at J, with 13 bases between the two ends. CDR3 size: 13 residues. CDR3 sequence reads: CATPGLDTDTQYF. The CDR3 bases are TGTGCCACCCCGGGACTTGACACAGATACGCAGTATTTT.

This chain connects TRBV29-1 to TRBJ1-1; D ambiguous. The CDR3 spans 13 residues. Germline-derived CDR1 and CDR2 are SQVTM and ANQGSEA. Trimming removed 3 bases at V and 10 bases at J, with 18 bases between. The CDR3 nucleotides are TGCAGCGTTGACCGGTCGGGGTTCTTAGGAGCTTTCTTT. As protein: CSVDRSGFLGAFF.

J is TRBJ2-2 and V is TRBV19; D is unresolved. The ends were cut back, 4 bases at V and 6 bases at J, with 9 bases in the middle. The CDR3 runs to 13 residues. Germline CDR1 and CDR2: LNHDA and SQIVND (reference sequence). CDR3 in amino acids: CASSKTASGELFF. For the CDR3, the DNA is TGTGCCAGTAGTAAGACTGCCTCCGGGGAGCTGTTTTTT.

The rearrangement links TRBV9 to TRBJ2-1; possibly TRBD2 for D (5 bases). Germline CDR1 SGDLS, CDR2 YYNGEE. CDR3 length: 15 amino acids. Trimming shortened V by 3 bases and J by 7 bases, and 17 bases separated the two germline ends. The CDR3 is CASSAGISRGNEQFF. The CDR3 DNA follows: TGTGCCAGCAGCGCGGGAATTAGTCGTGGGAATGAGCAGTTCTTC.

The chain links TRBV14 to TRBJ1-5; D is undetermined. CDR1 SGHDN and CDR2 FVKESK come from the germline V gene. The V end was cut by 4 bases, the J end by 4 bases, with 11 bases between. The CDR3 consists of 14 residues. The CDR3 DNA follows: TGTGCCAGCAGCCCACTTGGAGAGAATCAGCCCCAGCATTTT. Amino acids: CASSPLGENQPQHF.